This passage covers 10 T cell receptor beta chains from one sample sequenced in a study of T cells after yellow fever vaccination. Each CDR3 protein is one row after TCRdb ran MiXCR on the 5' RACE reads. In the table there are about 85,000 distinct CDR3 sequences, about an eighth of which are singletons. The sequencing here drew on CD8+ T cells not binding an NS4B(214-222) dextramer, sorted from PBMCs, taken 21 days after the first yellow fever vaccination. These receptors originate from a man younger than 35 who received the YFV17D yellow fever vaccine.

The chain links TRBV11-3 to TRBJ2-1; D may match TRBD1 or TRBD2 (7 bases each). V was trimmed by 3 bases and J by 8 bases, leaving 17 bases between them. Germline CDR1 is SGHNT and CDR2 is YENEEA. The CDR3 covers 15 residues. CDR3 bases: TGTGCCAGCAGCTTGAGGGGGGGACAGACAGATGAGCAGTTCTTC. Its protein product is CASSLRGGQTDEQFF.

CDR3 in DNA: TGTGCCAGCAGTGGGACAGGAGGACCCTCTGGGGCCAACGTCCTGACTTTC. Amino acids: CASSGTGGPSGANVLTF. This chain uses TRBV2 with TRBJ2-6; 7 nucleotides line up with TRBD1. CDR3 length equals 17 residues. Trimming took 4 bases from V and 0 from J; bases not matched to a gene: 6. Germline V lookup: CDR1 SNHLY, CDR2 FYNNEI.

The CDR3 spells CSVQGDDTKGYGYTF. The CDR3, as DNA: TGCAGCGTACAGGGGGATGACACTAAGGGCTATGGCTACACCTTC. V usage is TRBV29-1 and J usage is TRBJ1-2; 8 bases agree with TRBD1. Germline V gene sequence: CDR1 SQVTM, CDR2 ANQGSEA. The junction had 13 bases not matched to a gene; V was cut back by 6 bases and J by 4 bases. This CDR3 region has 15 residues.

The chain combines TRBV7-3 with TRBJ1-1; no clear D gene. Trimming cost V 2 bases and J 5 bases, with 15 bases left between them. Germline V CDR1 and CDR2: SGHTA, FQGTGA. The CDR3 runs to 15 residues. CDR3 nucleotide sequence: TGTGCCAGCAGCTTATCCGTCACCCAAGGAACTGAAGCTTTCTTT. The encoded protein is CASSLSVTQGTEAFF.

In nucleotides, the CDR3 is TGTGCCAGCAGTTTGGCCCGTAGGTCCTACGAGCAGTACTTC. Amino acids: CASSLARRSYEQYF. The chain employs TRBV27 and TRBJ2-7; D not certain. V shed 3 bases and J shed 1 base, with 10 bases lying between them. Germline CDR1 and CDR2: MNHEY and SMNVEV (reference sequence). This CDR3 region has 14 residues.

V gene TRBV12-3 or TRBV12-4 combines with J gene TRBJ1-1; a possible D gene is TRBD1 (5 bases). The CDR3 consists of 13 residues. With 5 bases removed from V and 4 bases from J, the gap between germline ends came to 11 bases. CDR3 coding DNA: TGTGCCAGCAGTCCGGGACCGGGCACTGAAGCTTTCTTT. It translates to CASSPGPGTEAFF.

The genes are TRBV20-1 and TRBJ2-7, with 7 bases lining up with TRBD1. The CDR3 length is 15 residues. V was clipped by 3 bases and J by 3 bases; unmatched bases: 11. CDR1 and CDR2 (germline): DFQATT, SNEGSKA (reference sequence). The CDR3 loop is CSASGIGQVFYEQYF. The CDR3 nucleotides read TGCAGTGCTAGCGGGATAGGACAGGTATTCTACGAGCAGTACTTC.

V is TRBV19 and J is TRBJ2-1; D not certain. The CDR3 spans 16 residues. Germline-derived CDR1 and CDR2 are LNHDA and SQIVND (reference sequence). Trimming removed 1 base from V and 0 bases from J, with 10 bases in between. In DNA form, the CDR3 reads TGTGCCAGTAGTATAGCGGATCCAAGCTCCTACAATGAGCAGTTCTTC. Translated: CASSIADPSSYNEQFF. The complete variable domain, with remaining parts taken from reference TRBV19 and TRBJ2-1, reads DGGITQSPKYLFRKEGQNVTLSCEQNLNHDAMYWYRQDPGQGLRLIYYSQIVNDFQKGDIAEGYSVSREKKESFPLTVTSAQKNPTAFYLCASSIADPSSYNEQFFGPGTRLTVL.

The rearrangement uses TRBV10-3 and TRBJ2-7; D is uncertain. CDR1 and CDR2 from the germline V gene are ENHRY and SYGVKD. V was trimmed by 0 bases and J by 1 base, leaving 1 base between them. This CDR3 is built from 12 residues. The CDR3 DNA reads TGTGCCATCAGTGAGTCGTCCTACGAGCAGTACTTC. It is translated as CAISESSYEQYF.

The gene calls are TRBV28 and TRBJ2-5, with D tentatively TRBD1 or TRBD2 (5 bases each). Germline assignment: CDR1 MDHEN and CDR2 SYDVKM. The germline V and J ends were trimmed by 4 bases and 5 bases, with 11 bases remaining between them. The CDR3 is made up of 13 amino acids. DNA for the CDR3: TGTGCCAGCAGTTCGCCCTGGGGGGAGACCCAGTACTTC. Translating gives CASSSPWGETQYF.